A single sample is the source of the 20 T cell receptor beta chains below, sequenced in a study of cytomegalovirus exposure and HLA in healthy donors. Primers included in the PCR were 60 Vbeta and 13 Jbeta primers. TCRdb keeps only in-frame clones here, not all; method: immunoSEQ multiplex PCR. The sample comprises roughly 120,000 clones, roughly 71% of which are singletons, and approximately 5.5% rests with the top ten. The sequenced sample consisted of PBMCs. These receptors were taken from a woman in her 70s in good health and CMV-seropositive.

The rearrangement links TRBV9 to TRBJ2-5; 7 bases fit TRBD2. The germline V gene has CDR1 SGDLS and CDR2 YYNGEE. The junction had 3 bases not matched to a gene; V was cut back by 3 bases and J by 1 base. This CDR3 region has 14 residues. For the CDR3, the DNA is TGTGCCAGCAGCGCCAGACTAGCCCAAGAGACCCAGTACTTC. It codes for CASSARLAQETQYF.

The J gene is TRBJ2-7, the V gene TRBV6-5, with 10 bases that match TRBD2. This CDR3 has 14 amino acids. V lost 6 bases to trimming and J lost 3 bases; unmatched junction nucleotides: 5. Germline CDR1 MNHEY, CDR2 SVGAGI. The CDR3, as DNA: TGTGCCAGCAGCCTTAGCGGGGGGCTCTACGAGCAGTACTTC. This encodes CASSLSGGLYEQYF.

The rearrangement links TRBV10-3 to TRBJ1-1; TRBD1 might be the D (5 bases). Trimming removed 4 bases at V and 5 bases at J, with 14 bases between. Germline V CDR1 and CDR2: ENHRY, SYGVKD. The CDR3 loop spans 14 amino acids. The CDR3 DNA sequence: TGTGCCATCAGTGGCGGGGAGGGGCGGACTGAAGCTTTCTTT. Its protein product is CAISGGEGRTEAFF.

Here the CDR3 DNA reads TGTGCCAGCAGCTCCGCCGGGACTAGCAACGAGCAGTACTTC. Amino acids: CASSSAGTSNEQYF. The chain has TRBV5-6 and TRBJ2-7; 9 bases match TRBD2. J was trimmed by 5 bases and V by 3 bases; bases with no gene match: 6. The CDR3 sequence is 14 residues long. CDR1 is SGHDT and CDR2 is YYEEEE in the germline V gene.

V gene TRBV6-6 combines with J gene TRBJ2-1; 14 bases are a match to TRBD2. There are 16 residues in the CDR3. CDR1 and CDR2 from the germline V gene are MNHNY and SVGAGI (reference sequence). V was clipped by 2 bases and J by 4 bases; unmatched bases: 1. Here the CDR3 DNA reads TGTGCCAGCAGTTACGGACTAGCGGGGGGTTACAATGAGCAGTTCTTC. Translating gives CASSYGLAGGYNEQFF.

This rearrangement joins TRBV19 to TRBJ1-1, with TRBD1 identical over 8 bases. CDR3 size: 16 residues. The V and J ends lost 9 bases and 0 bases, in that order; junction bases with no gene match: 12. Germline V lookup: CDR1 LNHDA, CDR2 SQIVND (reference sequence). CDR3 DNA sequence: TGTGCCAGCGGACAGGGAACGGGCTCTTTGAACACTGAAGCTTTCTTT. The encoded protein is CASGQGTGSLNTEAFF.

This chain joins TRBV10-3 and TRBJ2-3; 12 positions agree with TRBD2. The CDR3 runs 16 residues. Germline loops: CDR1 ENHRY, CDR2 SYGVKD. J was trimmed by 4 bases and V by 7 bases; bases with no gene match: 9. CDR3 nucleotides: TGTGCCATCACTCGGACTAGCGGGGCCGTTGCAGATACGCAGTATTTT. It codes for CAITRTSGAVADTQYF.

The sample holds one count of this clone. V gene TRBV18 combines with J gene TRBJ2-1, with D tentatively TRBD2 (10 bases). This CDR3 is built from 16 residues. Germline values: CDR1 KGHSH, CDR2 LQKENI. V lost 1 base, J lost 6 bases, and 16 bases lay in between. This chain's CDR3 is CASSPLAGGQGNEQFF. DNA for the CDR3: TGTGCCAGCTCACCACTAGCGGGGGGACAGGGCAATGAGCAGTTCTTC. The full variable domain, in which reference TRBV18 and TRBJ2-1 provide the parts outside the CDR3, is NAGVMQNPRHLVRRRGQEARLRCSPMKGHSHVYWYRQLPEEGLKFMVYLQKENIIDESGMPKERFSAEFPKEGPSILRIQQVVRGDSAAYFCASSPLAGGQGNEQFFGPGTRLTVL.

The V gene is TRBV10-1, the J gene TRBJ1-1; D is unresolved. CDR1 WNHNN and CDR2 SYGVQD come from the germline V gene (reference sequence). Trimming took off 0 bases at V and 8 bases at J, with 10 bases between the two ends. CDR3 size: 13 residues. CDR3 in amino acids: CASSESQVREAFF. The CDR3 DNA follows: TGCGCCAGCAGTGAGTCGCAGGTTCGAGAAGCTTTCTTT.

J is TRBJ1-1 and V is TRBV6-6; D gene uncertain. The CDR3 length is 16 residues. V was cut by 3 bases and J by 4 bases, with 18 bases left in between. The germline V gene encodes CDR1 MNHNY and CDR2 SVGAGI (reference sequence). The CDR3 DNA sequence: TGTGCCAGCAGTTATAGGCAGACGTATGAGGGCACTGAAGCTTTCTTT. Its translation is CASSYRQTYEGTEAFF.

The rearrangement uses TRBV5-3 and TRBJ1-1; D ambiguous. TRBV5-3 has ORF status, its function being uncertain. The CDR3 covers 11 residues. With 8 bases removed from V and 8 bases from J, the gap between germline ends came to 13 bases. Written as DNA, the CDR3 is TGTGCCAGTTACCCTCGGGAGGAAGCTTTCTTT. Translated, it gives CASYPREEAFF.

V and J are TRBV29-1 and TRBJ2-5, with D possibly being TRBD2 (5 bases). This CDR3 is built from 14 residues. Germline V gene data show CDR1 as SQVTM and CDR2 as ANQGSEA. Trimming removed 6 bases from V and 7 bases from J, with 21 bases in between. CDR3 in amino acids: CSVFPPGNLMTQYF. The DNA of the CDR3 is TGCAGCGTCTTCCCCCCGGGAAACCTAATGACCCAGTACTTC.

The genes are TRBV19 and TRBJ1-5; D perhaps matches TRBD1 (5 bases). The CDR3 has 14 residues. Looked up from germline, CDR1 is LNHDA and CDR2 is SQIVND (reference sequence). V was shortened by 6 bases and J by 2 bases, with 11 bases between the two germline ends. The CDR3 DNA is TGTGCCAGTAGACTTTGGGGGGGCAATCAGCCCCAGCATTTT. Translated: CASRLWGGNQPQHF.

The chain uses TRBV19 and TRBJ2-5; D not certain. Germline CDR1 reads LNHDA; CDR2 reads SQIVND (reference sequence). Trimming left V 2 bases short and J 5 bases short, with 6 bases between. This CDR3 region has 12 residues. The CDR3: CASSISRETQYF. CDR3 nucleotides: TGTGCCAGTAGTATATCCCGTGAGACCCAGTACTTC.

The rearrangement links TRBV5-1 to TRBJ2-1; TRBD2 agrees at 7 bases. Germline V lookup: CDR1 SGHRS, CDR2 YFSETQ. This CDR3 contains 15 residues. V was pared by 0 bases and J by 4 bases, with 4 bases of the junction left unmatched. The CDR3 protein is CASSLGLAAYNEQFF. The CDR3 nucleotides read TGCGCCAGCAGCTTGGGTCTAGCGGCTTACAATGAGCAGTTCTTC.

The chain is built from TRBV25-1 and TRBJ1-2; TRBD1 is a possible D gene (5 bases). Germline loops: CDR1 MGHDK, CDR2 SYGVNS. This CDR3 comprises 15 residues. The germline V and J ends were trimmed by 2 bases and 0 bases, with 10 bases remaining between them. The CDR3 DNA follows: TGTGCCAGCAGTGAAGCACAGGTCCCTAACTATGGCTACACCTTC. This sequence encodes CASSEAQVPNYGYTF.

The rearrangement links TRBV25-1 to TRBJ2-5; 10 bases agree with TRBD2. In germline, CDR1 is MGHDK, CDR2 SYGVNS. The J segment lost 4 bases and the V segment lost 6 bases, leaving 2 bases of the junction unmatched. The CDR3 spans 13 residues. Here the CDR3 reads CASSLAGAETQYF. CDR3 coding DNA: TGTGCCAGCAGCCTAGCGGGGGCAGAGACCCAGTACTTC.

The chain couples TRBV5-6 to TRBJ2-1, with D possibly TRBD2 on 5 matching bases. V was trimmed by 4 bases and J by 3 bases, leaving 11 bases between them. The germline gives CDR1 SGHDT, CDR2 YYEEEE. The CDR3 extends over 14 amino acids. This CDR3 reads CASSIGGYYNEQFF. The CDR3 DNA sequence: TGTGCCAGCAGCATCGGCGGGTACTACAATGAGCAGTTCTTC.

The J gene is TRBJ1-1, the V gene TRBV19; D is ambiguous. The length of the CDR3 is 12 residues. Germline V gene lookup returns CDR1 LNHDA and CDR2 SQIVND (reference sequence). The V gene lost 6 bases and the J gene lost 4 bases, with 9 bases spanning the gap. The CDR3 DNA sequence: TGTGCCAGTAGAGAGCGGGGCACTGAAGCTTTCTTT. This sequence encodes CASRERGTEAFF.

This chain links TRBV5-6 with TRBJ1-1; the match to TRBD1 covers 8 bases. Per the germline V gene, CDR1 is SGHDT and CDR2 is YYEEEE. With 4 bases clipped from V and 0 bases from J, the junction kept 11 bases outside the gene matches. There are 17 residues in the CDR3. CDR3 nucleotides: TGTGCCAGCAGCGCACGACGGGACAGGCCCATGAACACTGAAGCTTTCTTT. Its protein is CASSARRDRPMNTEAFF.